This T cell receptor (beta chain) was observed in a study of control samples from healthy donors and cancer patients. The germline CDR1 and CDR2 sequences are SQVTM and ANQGSEA. Trimming shortened V by 4 bases and J by 6 bases, and 9 bases separated the two germline ends. This CDR3 has 11 residues. Using immunoSEQ multiplex PCR, the repertoire was profiled, and TCRdb retains in-frame clones only, with some absent. The sample carries 150,000 to 180,000 clones, around 96% recorded once. The TCR was taken from a man aged 35 to 55 in good health. The rearrangement uses TRBV29-1 and TRBJ1-2; D gene ambiguous. The material sequenced was blood. This CDR3 reads CSVGIGDGYTF. The CDR3 DNA reads as TGCAGCGTTGGTATCGGGGATGGCTACACCTTC.